These 27 T cell receptor beta chains were all obtained from the same sample, sequenced in a study of shared clonotypes between healthy human individuals. Positively selected for CCR7, the CD45RO-negative cells used as naive CD8 cells excluded terminally differentiated effector memory CD45RA+ cells. Sequencing was performed with immunoSEQ multiplex PCR; in TCRdb, only in-frame clones are kept and a portion is missing. The sample has over 750,000 clones, approximately 97% seen once. Sequencing was done on a sample of naive CD8+ T cells sorted from blood. These receptors were collected from a man aged 30 to 45 in good health.

The J gene is TRBJ2-2, the V gene TRBV30; D call uncertain. The CDR3 length is 16 residues. Germline loops: CDR1 GTSNPN, CDR2 SVGIG (reference sequence). Trimming shortened V by 2 bases and J by 5 bases, and 18 bases separated the two germline ends. CDR3 nucleotides: TGTGCCTGGAGTCACGGTCCCTCCGTAGTAACCGGGGAGCTGTTTTTT. It codes for CAWSHGPSVVTGELFF. The full variable domain, in which reference TRBV30 and TRBJ2-2 provide the parts outside the CDR3, is SQTIHQWPATLVQPVGSPLSLECTVEGTSNPNLYWYRQAAGRGLQLLFYSVGIGQISSEVPQNLSASRPQDRQFILSSKKLLLSDSGFYLCAWSHGPSVVTGELFFGEGSRLTVL.

This chain uses TRBV28 with TRBJ2-1, with TRBD2 identical over 9 bases. V dropped 7 bases and J dropped 9; count of bases not matched to a gene: 7. The germline CDR1 and CDR2 sequences are MDHEN and SYDVKM. This CDR3 region has 13 residues. CDR3 coding DNA: TGTGCCAGCACCCTAGCGGGAATACGTGAGCAGTTCTTC. This codes for CASTLAGIREQFF.

The V call is TRBV7-9, the J call TRBJ2-7; 8 positions match TRBD2. The CDR3 is made up of 16 amino acids. In germline, CDR1 is SEHNR, CDR2 FQNEAQ (reference sequence). V dropped 0 bases and J dropped 6; count of bases not matched to a gene: 10. CDR3 sequence reads: CASSLAAAGGGGEQYF. In DNA, the CDR3 is TGTGCCAGCAGCTTAGCGGCCGCGGGGGGAGGCGGCGAGCAGTACTTC.

The V call is TRBV5-1, the J call TRBJ2-1; 11 bases map to TRBD2. The germline V gene has CDR1 SGHRS and CDR2 YFSETQ. The CDR3 contains 16 residues. The junction had 8 bases not matched to a gene; V was cut back by 1 base and J by 8 bases. In DNA, the CDR3 is TGCGCCAGCAGCTTGCGTACTAGCGGGAGTGTAGATGAGCAGTTCTTC. Amino acid sequence: CASSLRTSGSVDEQFF.

In this sample, this clone turned up once. The chain combines TRBV4-3 with TRBJ2-1; D may be TRBD2 (6 bases). V gave up 0 bases and J gave up 6 bases, with 15 bases separating them. CDR3 size: 16 residues. CDR1 and CDR2 (germline): LGHNA, YSLEER. CDR3 in DNA: TGCGCCAGCAGCCAAGATCCGGGAGTGAATCTCAATGAGCAGTTCTTC. It yields the protein CASSQDPGVNLNEQFF.

Regarding this clone: Other DNA sequences from this sample encode an identical CDR3 as well. V usage is TRBV27 and J usage is TRBJ2-7; D not certain. CDR1 is MNHEY, CDR2 SMNVEV, per germline (reference sequence). The CDR3 has 11 amino acids. Trimming pared 6 bases from V and 4 bases from J, leaving 7 bases between. In DNA form, the CDR3 reads TGTGCCAGCAGCCAAGGGTACGAGCAGTACTTC. Protein product: CASSQGYEQYF.

The rearrangement links TRBV7-8 to TRBJ2-7; 7 bases map to TRBD2. Germline values: CDR1 SGHVS, CDR2 FQNEAQ. V lost 1 base, J lost 0 bases, and 3 bases stayed unmatched. CDR3 length equals 15 residues. CDR3 sequence: CASSLERDGSYEQYF. In DNA form, the CDR3 reads TGTGCCAGCAGCTTAGAGCGGGACGGCTCCTACGAGCAGTACTTC.

Concerning this clone: This CDR3 is also generated by other DNA sequences in the sample. The chain links TRBV9 to TRBJ2-1; D is unresolved. The CDR3 consists of 15 residues. Per germline, CDR1 SGDLS and CDR2 YYNGEE. The V gene lost 3 bases and the J gene lost 0 bases, with 10 bases spanning the gap. The CDR3, as DNA: TGTGCCAGCAGCGGAGCTGTGAGCTCCTACAATGAGCAGTTCTTC. It encodes CASSGAVSSYNEQFF.

The chain is built from TRBV19 and TRBJ2-1, with 8 positions matching TRBD1. The germline CDR1 and CDR2 sequences are LNHDA and SQIVND (reference sequence). CDR3 length: 16 residues. The ends lost 2 bases at V and 8 bases at J; junction bases unmatched: 11. CDR3 bases: TGTGCCAGTAGTATATACGGCGGGGACAGGAGTGATGAGCAGTTCTTC. It codes for CASSIYGGDRSDEQFF.

V gene TRBV28 combines with J gene TRBJ2-7, with TRBD2 as a possible D gene (6 bases). In germline, CDR1 is MDHEN, CDR2 SYDVKM. V lost 7 bases and J 1 base, leaving 14 bases between the germline ends. The CDR3 loop spans 14 amino acids. The CDR3 protein is CASTYFGGSYEQYF. The CDR3 coding sequence is TGTGCCAGCACCTATTTCGGGGGATCCTACGAGCAGTACTTC.

This CDR3 reads CASSFLGPQDEKLFF. CDR3 DNA sequence: TGTGCCAGCAGCTTTCTTGGGCCCCAAGACGAAAAACTGTTTTTT. The chain carries TRBV7-9 and TRBJ1-4; D is ambiguous. CDR1 and CDR2 (germline): SEHNR, FQNEAQ (reference sequence). Trimming stripped 3 bases from V and 8 bases from J, with 16 bases between. CDR3 length: 15 residues.

This chain joins TRBV14 and TRBJ2-7; 9 nucleotides align to TRBD2. The V gene end was trimmed by 2 bases and the J gene end by 3 bases; junction bases not matched to a gene: 8. Germline CDR1 and CDR2: SGHDN and FVKESK. CDR3 length: 16 residues. CDR3 protein: CASSQLRTSDIYEQYF. The CDR3 DNA sequence: TGTGCCAGCAGCCAACTTCGGACTAGCGATATCTACGAGCAGTACTTC.

This chain uses TRBV21-1 with TRBJ1-2. TRBV21-1 is an annotated pseudogene. The CDR3 contains 22 residues. The CDR3 nucleotides read TGTGCCAGCAGCAAAACCCCCCTCACCCTCATATCGTATGTTGAAGCTAACTATGGCTACACCTTC. Translating it yields CASSKTPLTLISYVEANYGYTF.

CDR3 region: CASSQGNTEAFF. In DNA form, the CDR3 reads TGTGCCAGCAGCCAGGGGAACACTGAAGCTTTCTTT. J is TRBJ1-1 and V is TRBV2, with D possibly TRBD1 on 5 matching bases. V lost 6 bases and J lost 1, with 6 bases in between. The CDR3 totals 12 residues. Germline CDR1 SNHLY, CDR2 FYNNEI.

This chain connects TRBV11-3 to TRBJ2-1, with 14 bases identical to TRBD2. V shed 5 bases and J 9 bases; nucleotides not matched to a gene: 9. CDR1 and CDR2 (germline): SGHNT, YENEEA. The CDR3 covers 16 residues. The CDR3 DNA sequence: TGTGCCAGCAGCCTAAGGACTAGCGGGAGGATTGGTGAGCAGTTCTTC. Protein: CASSLRTSGRIGEQFF.

V gene TRBV7-6 combines with J gene TRBJ2-7, with TRBD1 matching 10 bases. Germline V gene sequence: CDR1 SGHVS, CDR2 FNYEAQ. The CDR3 is made up of 15 amino acids. Trimming at V came to 6 bases and at J to 4 bases, leaving 9 bases not matched to a gene. The CDR3 loop is CASSHRGQGGYEQYF. CDR3 bases: TGTGCCAGCAGTCATAGAGGACAGGGGGGATACGAGCAGTACTTC.

This chain links TRBV5-4 with TRBJ2-7, with 8 bases lining up with TRBD1. Germline V lookup: CDR1 SGHNT, CDR2 YYREEE (reference sequence). This CDR3 spans 14 amino acids. The ends lost 5 bases at V and 2 bases at J; junction bases unmatched: 6. CDR3 DNA: TGTGCCAGCAGGGAGGGACAGGCAGCCTACGAGCAGTACTTC. Amino acids: CASREGQAAYEQYF.

The V gene is TRBV7-2, the J gene TRBJ2-1; no clear D. This CDR3 has 15 amino acids. The V and J ends lost 3 bases and 0 bases respectively, with 9 bases between them. Germline V gives CDR1 SGHTA, CDR2 FQGNSA. CDR3 in DNA: TGTGCCAGCAGCTTCAACCCTTACTCCTACAATGAGCAGTTCTTC. Encoded protein: CASSFNPYSYNEQFF.

The chain couples TRBV27 to TRBJ2-7; D perhaps matches TRBD1 (6 bases). Between the trimmed V and J ends, which lost 4 bases and 5 bases, there was a span of 15 bases. Germline CDR1 is MNHEY and CDR2 is SMNVEV (reference sequence). This CDR3 is 14 amino acids long. CDR3 nucleotides: TGTGCCAGCAGTTCCAACAGGGTTCGCAACGAGCAGTACTTC. This encodes CASSSNRVRNEQYF.

In this sample, this clone turned up once. The chain combines TRBV7-9 with TRBJ1-4; maybe TRBD1 (5 bases). The CDR3 totals 14 residues. Trimming took 4 bases from V and 8 from J, leaving 14 bases between them. Per the germline V gene, CDR1 is SEHNR and CDR2 is FQNEAQ (reference sequence). The CDR3 DNA follows: TGTGCCAGCAGCTCGACAGCCTTTAAGGAAAAACTGTTTTTT. Translation: CASSSTAFKEKLFF.

Regarding this clone: Different DNA sequences within this sample yield the same CDR3. V and J are TRBV27 and TRBJ1-1; D is undetermined. The V gene's germline CDR1 is MNHEY and CDR2 SMNVEV (reference sequence). V lost 2 bases to trimming and J lost 6 bases, with 4 bases between them. This CDR3 comprises 11 residues. The CDR3 protein is CASSLGPEAFF. The CDR3 DNA sequence: TGTGCCAGCAGTTTAGGCCCTGAAGCTTTCTTT.

The chain employs TRBV11-2 and TRBJ2-5; possibly TRBD1 for D (6 bases). The CDR3 is 15 amino acids. The ends were cut back, 8 bases at V and 0 bases at J, with 16 bases in the middle. CDR1 is SGHAT and CDR2 is FQNNGV in the germline V gene. CDR3 amino acids: CASCPWTAHQETQYF. The CDR3 DNA reads as TGTGCCAGCTGCCCTTGGACAGCGCACCAAGAGACCCAGTACTTC.

This sequence joins TRBV29-1 and TRBJ2-7; D might be TRBD1 or TRBD2, each matching 5 bases. The CDR3 consists of 12 residues. From germline, CDR1 is SQVTM and CDR2 ANQGSEA. The ends were cut back, 6 bases at V and 2 bases at J, with 11 bases in the middle. The CDR3 nucleotides read TGCAGCGTCACGAGAGGGGCCTACGAGCAGTACTTC. Amino acid sequence: CSVTRGAYEQYF.

This chain links TRBV14 with TRBJ2-3; D gene ambiguous. V gave up 4 bases and J gave up 6 bases, with 14 bases separating them. The CDR3 is 14 residues long. Germline V CDR1 and CDR2: SGHDN, FVKESK. CDR3 bases: TGTGCCAGCAGCCGCCCAGGTCAACGGGATACGCAGTATTTT. Translation gives CASSRPGQRDTQYF. The full variable domain, rest sourced from reference TRBV14 and TRBJ2-3, is EAGVTQFPSHSVIEKGQTVTLRCDPISGHDNLYWYRRVMGKEIKFLLHFVKESKQDESGMPNNRFLAERTGGTYSTLKVQPAELEDSGVYFCASSRPGQRDTQYFGPGTRLTVL.

The chain has TRBV7-9 and TRBJ2-1; 9 bases match TRBD1. There are 14 residues in the CDR3. Trimming took 5 bases from V and 7 from J; bases not matched to a gene: 6. Looked up from germline, CDR1 is SEHNR and CDR2 is FQNEAQ (reference sequence). Here the CDR3 reads CASSKPDRGNEQFF. The DNA for the CDR3 is TGTGCCAGCAGCAAACCGGACAGGGGTAATGAGCAGTTCTTC.

This clone has a single count. The V gene is TRBV2, the J gene TRBJ1-5; D might be TRBD1 (5 bases). The CDR3 covers 15 residues. CDR1 is SNHLY, CDR2 FYNNEI, per germline. Between the trimmed V and J ends, which lost 6 bases and 4 bases, there was a span of 16 bases. The chain's CDR3 is CASRAGHSQNQPQHF. The CDR3 DNA reads TGTGCCAGCAGAGCGGGGCACAGTCAAAATCAGCCCCAGCATTTT.

V is TRBV28 and J is TRBJ1-5; possibly TRBD1 for D (6 bases). The ends were cut back, 11 bases at V and 7 bases at J, with 24 bases in the middle. CDR3 length: 15 amino acids. Germline V gene sequence: CDR1 MDHEN, CDR2 SYDVKM. The DNA for the CDR3 is TGTGCCGCGGGGTACAGGGACCAGGGCCGGCAGCCCCAGCATTTT. Its protein is CAAGYRDQGRQPQHF.